These 32 T cell receptor beta chains came from one sample sequenced in a study of T cells in Graves' hyperthyroidism and ophthalmopathy. From RNA transcripts, TCR beta CDR3 regions were amplified. The primer set for the first-round RT-PCR of the TCR CDR3 was HTBI. In TCRdb, the multiplex PCR reads were re-called with MiXCR into one record per CDR3 protein. The table records around 600,000 distinct CDR3 sequences, less than 45% of them present only once. Sample: peripheral blood or thyroid tissue (not recorded which). These TCRs come from an adult man with Graves' disease, either hyperthyroidism or ophthalmopathy (not recorded which).

This clonotype was observed at least ten times. This chain connects TRBV14 to TRBJ1-1; D is uncertain. Germline CDR1 reads SGHDN; CDR2 reads FVKESK. V dropped 3 bases and J dropped 4 bases, with 12 bases sitting between them. This CDR3 has 14 amino acids. This chain's CDR3 is CASSHRGLGTEAFF. CDR3 bases: TGTGCCAGCAGCCATAGAGGGCTTGGCACTGAAGCTTTCTTT. The full variable domain, with the rest looked up from reference TRBV14 and TRBJ1-1, is EAGVTQFPSHSVIEKGQTVTLRCDPISGHDNLYWYRRVMGKEIKFLLHFVKESKQDESGMPNNRFLAERTGGTYSTLKVQPAELEDSGVYFCASSHRGLGTEAFFGQGTRLTVV.

This chain links TRBV25-1 with TRBJ1-1, with D maybe TRBD1 (6 bases). There are 14 residues in the CDR3. The V and J ends lost 5 bases and 7 bases respectively, with 17 bases between them. Germline V CDR1 and CDR2: MGHDK, SYGVNS. The CDR3 region is CASSLSTGFSEAFF. The CDR3 region has the DNA TGTGCCAGCAGTTTATCGACAGGATTCAGTGAAGCTTTCTTT.

The chain is built from TRBV10-3 and TRBJ1-2; 9 nucleotides match TRBD1. This CDR3 contains 16 residues. The germline CDR1 and CDR2 sequences are ENHRY and SYGVKD. V was pared by 6 bases and J by 5 bases, with 13 bases of the junction left unmatched. DNA of the CDR3: TGTGCCATCAGCTCGACCGGGACAGGGAGTGGGTATGGCTACACCTTC. Encoded protein: CAISSTGTGSGYGYTF.

The chain couples TRBV2 to TRBJ2-5; a weak D match, TRBD1 (6 bases). The CDR3 totals 14 residues. CDR1 and CDR2 (germline): SNHLY, FYNNEI. V shed 6 bases and J shed 1 base, with 12 bases lying between them. This CDR3 is CASSARGAQETQYF. The CDR3 nucleotides are TGTGCCAGCAGCGCCAGGGGCGCCCAAGAGACCCAGTACTTC.

The chain carries TRBV19 and TRBJ1-4; tentative D call: TRBD1 (5 bases). Trimming cost V 10 bases and J 8 bases, with 26 bases left between them. Germline V CDR1 and CDR2: LNHDA, SQIVND (reference sequence). The CDR3 loop spans 16 amino acids. The CDR3 nucleotides are TGTGCCACTCGCCTTACTCACATGGGGGGAAGCGAAAAACTGTTTTTT. It codes for CATRLTHMGGSEKLFF.

A word on this clonotype: This may be a read error: a much more frequent sequence differs by one nucleotide. The chain combines TRBV20-1 with TRBJ1-2, with a weak D call TRBD1 (6 bases). The length of the CDR3 is 12 residues. Germline lookup yields CDR1 DFQATT and CDR2 SNEGSKA (reference sequence). For the CDR3, the DNA is TGCAATGCTAGCGGGGGCGACTATGGCTACACCTTC. Encoded protein: CNASGGDYGYTF.

This clonotype was recorded a few times. V gene TRBV7-9 combines with J gene TRBJ2-2; D is ambiguous. The germline V and J ends were trimmed by 2 bases and 6 bases, with 16 bases remaining between them. Germline loops: CDR1 SEHNR, CDR2 FQNEAQ (reference sequence). The CDR3 is 16 amino acids. The CDR3 DNA is TGTGCCAGCAGCTTAAGGTTGGGGAACGAGGCCGGGGAGCTGTTTTTT. Translation gives CASSLRLGNEAGELFF.

Only a few counts were recorded for this clonotype. The chain has TRBV19 and TRBJ1-1; D might be TRBD1 (5 bases). Trimming left V 5 bases short and J 3 bases short, with 16 bases between. Germline loops: CDR1 LNHDA, CDR2 SQIVND (reference sequence). The CDR3 has 15 residues. The CDR3 loop is CASSPRGAQYTEAFF. The CDR3 region has the DNA TGTGCCAGTAGTCCCCGCGGGGCGCAGTACACTGAAGCTTTCTTT. Together with reference TRBV19 and TRBJ1-1, the CDR3 gives the full variable domain: DGGITQSPKYLFRKEGQNVTLSCEQNLNHDAMYWYRQDPGQGLRLIYYSQIVNDFQKGDIAEGYSVSREKKESFPLTVTSAQKNPTAFYLCASSPRGAQYTEAFFGQGTRLTVV.

V gene TRBV5-1 combines with J gene TRBJ1-3; D unclear. Germline CDR1 reads SGHRS; CDR2 reads YFSETQ. CDR3 size: 13 residues. V lost 1 base to trimming and J lost 9 bases, with 11 bases between them. For the CDR3, the DNA is TGCGCCAGCAGCTTGCAGGACTCGAGCACCATATATTTT. Its translation: CASSLQDSSTIYF.

This clonotype has at least ten counts. The rearrangement joins TRBV15 to TRBJ1-2, with unresolved D. Trimming shortened V by 3 bases and J by 4 bases, and 15 bases separated the two germline ends. Germline CDR1 is LNHNV and CDR2 is YYDKDF (reference sequence). This CDR3 has 15 amino acids. The CDR3 DNA is TGTGCCACCAGCAGCTCCGGGAGAGCGCTCTATGGCTACACCTTC. Translating it yields CATSSSGRALYGYTF.

The chain recombines TRBV29-1 with TRBJ1-5; D possibly corresponds to TRBD1 (6 bases). The length of the CDR3 is 13 residues. The V gene's germline CDR1 is SQVTM and CDR2 ANQGSEA. The V and J ends lost 2 bases and 6 bases respectively, with 11 bases between them. The CDR3 DNA reads TGCAGCGTTGAAACAGGGCAAAGTCAGCCCCAGCATTTT. It translates to CSVETGQSQPQHF.

V gene TRBV2 combines with J gene TRBJ1-2; D may be TRBD1 (6 bases). This CDR3 has 14 amino acids. Germline loops: CDR1 SNHLY, CDR2 FYNNEI. Trimming cost V 5 bases and J 3 bases, with 13 bases left between them. The CDR3 loop reads CASSLGAGDYGYTF. The CDR3 region has the DNA TGTGCCAGCAGTTTGGGGGCAGGAGACTATGGCTACACCTTC.

This clonotype was recorded many times. V and J are TRBV3-2 and TRBJ2-7; the table's D call, TRBD1, was not checked against the DNA. TRBV3-2 is classified as a pseudogene. The CDR3 spans 13 residues. Here the CDR3 reads CASSQGFQGEQYF. DNA for the CDR3: TGTGCCAGCAGCCAAGGGTTTCAGGGCGAGCAGTACTTC.

This clonotype appeared a single time. The chain's CDR3 is CATSRGGTGFPGYTF. The CDR3, as DNA: TGTGCCACCAGCAGAGGCGGGACAGGATTTCCTGGCTACACCTTC. The rearrangement joins TRBV15 to TRBJ1-2, with 8 positions matching TRBD1. After removal of 1 base from V and 7 bases from J, the junction contained 8 bases not matched to a gene. Germline V gene lookup returns CDR1 LNHNV and CDR2 YYDKDF (reference sequence). The CDR3 has 15 amino acids.

This clonotype was counted ten times or more. The rearrangement uses TRBV7-2 and TRBJ2-5; 13 bases are shared with TRBD2. J was trimmed by 2 bases and V by 5 bases; bases with no gene match: 5. The CDR3 extends over 16 amino acids. Germline CDR1 reads SGHTA; CDR2 reads FQGNSA. The CDR3 region has the DNA TGTGCCAGCAGCACTGGACTAGCGGGGGATCAAGAGACCCAGTACTTC. This sequence encodes CASSTGLAGDQETQYF. Variable domain in full (rest from reference TRBV7-2 and TRBJ2-5): GAGVSQSPSNKVTEKGKDVELRCDPISGHTALYWYRQSLGQGLEFLIYFQGNSAPDKSGLPSDRFSAERTGGSVSTLTIQRTQQEDSAVYLCASSTGLAGDQETQYFGPGTRLLVL.

This chain links TRBV29-1 with TRBJ2-5; 8 nucleotides align to TRBD2. This CDR3 comprises 15 residues. V gave up 8 bases and J gave up 2 bases; unmatched junction bases: 13. Germline CDR1 is SQVTM and CDR2 is ANQGSEA. The CDR3 bases are TGCAGCTTCTCCCTCGGGGGGGCGCGGCAAGAGACCCAGTACTTC. Translating gives CSFSLGGARQETQYF.

Only a few counts were recorded for this clonotype. The chain joins TRBV12-3 or TRBV12-4 to TRBJ1-5, with TRBD1 matching over 7 bases. Trimming at V came to 2 bases and at J to 5 bases, leaving 3 bases not matched to a gene. The CDR3 loop spans 14 amino acids. The CDR3 spells CASSLFQGDQPQHF. CDR3 coding DNA: TGTGCCAGCAGTTTATTTCAGGGGGATCAGCCCCAGCATTTT.

J is TRBJ1-6 and V is TRBV14, with 7 bases that match TRBD1. The CDR3 loop spans 16 amino acids. From germline, CDR1 is SGHDN and CDR2 FVKESK. The V and J ends lost 4 bases and 7 bases, in that order; junction bases with no gene match: 10. The DNA for the CDR3 is TGTGCCAGCAGCCCTCACAGGGGCGAAAAGAATTCACCCCTCCACTTT. Translation gives CASSPHRGEKNSPLHF.

This clonotype was picked up many times. This rearrangement joins TRBV5-8 to TRBJ1-3; D unresolved. The CDR3 is 15 amino acids. Looked up from germline, CDR1 is SGHTS and CDR2 is YDEGEE. Trimming stripped 2 bases from V and 0 bases from J, with 9 bases between. The CDR3 spells CASSLGRISGNTIYF. The CDR3 DNA reads as TGTGCCAGCAGCTTAGGCAGAATCTCTGGAAACACCATATATTTT.

The V and J genes are TRBV20-1 and TRBJ2-7; the D gene is possibly TRBD1 (6 bases). CDR3 length: 15 amino acids. Germline V gene sequence: CDR1 DFQATT, CDR2 SNEGSKA (reference sequence). Trimming shortened V by 3 bases and J by 1 base, and 16 bases separated the two germline ends. CDR3 residues: CSASDMGAGSYEQYF. The CDR3 nucleotides are TGCAGTGCTAGCGATATGGGGGCAGGATCCTACGAGCAGTACTTC.

The table lists this clonotype with a few counts. The chain carries TRBV20-1 and TRBJ1-2; no clear D. CDR3 size: 13 residues. Looked up from germline, CDR1 is DFQATT and CDR2 is SNEGSKA (reference sequence). V was cut by 1 base and J by 4 bases, with 10 bases left in between. The CDR3 nucleotides read TGCAGTGCTAGAGGGGGAGAACTCTATGGCTACACCTTC. As protein: CSARGGELYGYTF.

The sample holds one count of this clonotype. The chain couples TRBV7-9 to TRBJ2-7; D may match TRBD1 or TRBD2 (5 bases each). Trimming took 8 bases from V and 3 from J, leaving 20 bases between them. This CDR3 contains 15 residues. CDR1 is SEHNR and CDR2 is FQNEAQ in the germline V gene (reference sequence). CDR3 loop: CASPYVPGPVYEQYF. The CDR3 region has the DNA TGTGCCAGCCCCTACGTACCGGGGCCAGTCTACGAGCAGTACTTC.

The genes are TRBV6-1 and TRBJ1-1, with D uncertain. This CDR3 contains 15 residues. Germline V gene sequence: CDR1 MNHNS, CDR2 SASEGT. Trimming took 2 bases from V and 0 from J, leaving 10 bases between them. Written as DNA, the CDR3 is TGTGCCAGCAGTGAACCCAGCCCCATGAACACTGAAGCTTTCTTT. This translates into CASSEPSPMNTEAFF.

V is TRBV10-3 and J is TRBJ2-5; 12 nucleotides align to TRBD2. This CDR3 has 14 amino acids. Germline V lookup: CDR1 ENHRY, CDR2 SYGVKD. The ends lost 4 bases at V and 5 bases at J; junction bases unmatched: 2. The CDR3 DNA reads TGTGCCATCAGTGGACTAGCGGGAGTTGAGACCCAGTACTTC. It specifies CAISGLAGVETQYF.

This clonotype was seen repeatedly, ten times or more. V is TRBV11-2 and J is TRBJ1-2; a weak D match, TRBD1 (6 bases). The CDR3 contains 13 residues. V lost 4 bases to trimming and J lost 7 bases, with 13 bases between them. Looked up from germline, CDR1 is SGHAT and CDR2 is FQNNGV. CDR3 nucleotide sequence: TGTGCCAGCAGCTCGACAGGTTTAACTGGCTACACCTTC. Its translation: CASSSTGLTGYTF.

This clonotype was recorded at least ten times. The V and J genes are TRBV7-3 and TRBJ2-6; tentative D call: TRBD1 (7 bases). CDR1 SGHTA and CDR2 FQGTGA come from the germline V gene. V was shortened by 5 bases and J by 4 bases, with 12 bases between the two germline ends. The CDR3 totals 15 residues. The CDR3 nucleotides are TGTGCCAGCAGCCGGAGGGGGCCCGGGGCCAACGTCCTGACTTTC. It translates to CASSRRGPGANVLTF.

This chain links TRBV9 with TRBJ2-2; 11 bases line up with TRBD1. The CDR3 spans 19 residues. V lost 3 bases to trimming and J lost 0 bases; unmatched junction nucleotides: 10. Germline V gene data show CDR1 as SGDLS and CDR2 as YYNGEE. DNA for the CDR3: TGTGCCAGCAGCGCCGGGACAGGGGGATTCGACGCGAACACCGGGGAGCTGTTTTTT. This sequence encodes CASSAGTGGFDANTGELFF.

The CDR3 DNA is TGTGCCACCAGTGATCCGGGGGGCGGACCGGAGACCCAGCATTTT. Its translation is CATSDPGGGPETQHF. This rearrangement joins TRBV24-1 to TRBJ1-5, with a tentative D call TRBD1 (6 bases). CDR3 length: 15 amino acids. Trimming removed 3 bases from V and 11 bases from J, with 19 bases in between. CDR1 and CDR2 (germline): KGHDR, SFDVKD.

This clonotype was counted many times. The chain joins TRBV15 to TRBJ2-7, with TRBD1 matching over 9 bases. Germline CDR1 is LNHNV and CDR2 is YYDKDF (reference sequence). Losses at the gene ends were 2 bases for V and 3 bases for J; bases not matched to a gene: 5. This CDR3 has 15 residues. The CDR3 DNA follows: TGTGCCACCAGCAGATCCCCGACAGGGGGCTACGAGCAGTACTTC. Protein product: CATSRSPTGGYEQYF. Using reference TRBV15 and TRBJ2-7 for the parts outside the CDR3, the full variable domain is DAMVIQNPRYQVTQFGKPVTLSCSQTLNHNVMYWYQQKSSQAPKLLFHYYDKDFNNEADTPDNFQSRRPNTSFCFLDIRSPGLGDTAMYLCATSRSPTGGYEQYFGPGTRLTVT.

V and J are TRBV20-1 and TRBJ2-7, with 9 bases that match TRBD1. Germline V gene data show CDR1 as DFQATT and CDR2 as SNEGSKA (reference sequence). The CDR3 is 13 amino acids. V lost 3 bases to trimming and J lost 5 bases; unmatched junction nucleotides: 5. The CDR3 nucleotides read TGCAGTGCTAGGAGGACAGGGGTGAACGAGCAGTACTTC. It yields the protein CSARRTGVNEQYF.

On this clonotype itself: The germline gene is not matched at one end of the junction; a read error may be the cause. The chain combines TRBV7-3 with TRBJ1-5, with 8 bases that match TRBD1. This CDR3 region has 16 residues. CDR1 SGHTA and CDR2 FQGTGA come from the germline V gene. The CDR3 protein is CASSQVTGGLGQPQHF. The DNA of the CDR3 is TGCGCCAGCAGCCAAGTCACAGGGGGTTTAGGTCAGCCCCAGCATTTT.

A word on this clonotype: A much larger clone differs by one base, so this may be a read error. This rearrangement joins TRBV7-9 to TRBJ2-7; TRBD1 matches 7 bases. Per germline, CDR1 SEHNR and CDR2 FQNEAQ (reference sequence). This CDR3 is 12 amino acids long. CDR3 sequence reads: CASSSTGSEQYF. CDR3 sequence (DNA): TGCGCCAGCAGCTCGACAGGGTCCGAGCAGTACTTC.